This T cell receptor beta chain comes out of a study of CD8+ T cells in alopecia areata. Overall study: Treated individuals took tofacitinib by mouth, 5 to 10 mg twice daily. Dosing spanned 6 to 18 months on tofacitinib, then 6 months off drug.

Peripheral blood samples and lesional scalp punch biopsies were obtained from alopecia areata patients. Comments on this clone: No antigen is known for it.

Overall study results and limits: Clonality in lesional scalp, especially alopecia totalis/universalis, exceeded that of normal scalp. Scalp sequencing also captures normal skin's resident alphabeta T cells.

Germline-derived CDR1 and CDR2 are MNHNS and SASEGT. The CDR3 length is 15 residues. The ends were cut back, 6 bases at V and 0 bases at J, with 12 bases in the middle. RNA extraction was followed by reverse transcription into cDNA, which acted as the sequencing template. Clones were sequenced by immunoSEQ multiplex PCR, and TCRdb holds only the in-frame ones, with some missing. The table lists under 15,000 clones, 60% of them singletons. This receptor was taken from a human donor with alopecia areata. The chain uses TRBV6-1 and TRBJ1-3; D is uncertain. Sequencing was done on a sample of skin. The CDR3 nucleotides read TGTGCCAGCAGAGTTTCCTTAGACTCTGGAAACACCATATATTTT. Protein sequence: CASRVSLDSGNTIYF.